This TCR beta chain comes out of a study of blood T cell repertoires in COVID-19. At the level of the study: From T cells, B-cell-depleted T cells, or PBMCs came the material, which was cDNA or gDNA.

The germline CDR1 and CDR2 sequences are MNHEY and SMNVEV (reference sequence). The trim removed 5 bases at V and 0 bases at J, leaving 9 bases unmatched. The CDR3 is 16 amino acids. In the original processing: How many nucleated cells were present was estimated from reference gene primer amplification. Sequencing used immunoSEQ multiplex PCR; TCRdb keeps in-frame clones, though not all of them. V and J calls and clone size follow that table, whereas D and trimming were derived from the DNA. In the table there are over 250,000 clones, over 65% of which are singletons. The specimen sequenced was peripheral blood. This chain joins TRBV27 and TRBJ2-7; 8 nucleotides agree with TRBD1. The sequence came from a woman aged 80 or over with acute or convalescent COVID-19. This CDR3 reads CASSPTDRGSSYEQYF. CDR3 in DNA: TGTGCCAGCAGTCCGACTGACAGGGGCAGCTCCTACGAGCAGTACTTC.